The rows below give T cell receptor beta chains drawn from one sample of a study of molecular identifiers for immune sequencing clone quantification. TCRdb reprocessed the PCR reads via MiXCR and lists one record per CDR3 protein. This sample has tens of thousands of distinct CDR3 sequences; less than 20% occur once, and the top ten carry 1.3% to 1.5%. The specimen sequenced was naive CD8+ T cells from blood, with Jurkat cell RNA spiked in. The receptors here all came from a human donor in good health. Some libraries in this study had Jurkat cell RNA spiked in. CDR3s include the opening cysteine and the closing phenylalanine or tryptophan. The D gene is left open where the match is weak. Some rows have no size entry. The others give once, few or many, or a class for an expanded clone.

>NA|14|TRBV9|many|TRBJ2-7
TGTGCCAGCAGCCCGGCGGGGAGGAACTACGAGCAGTACTTC
CASSPAGRNYEQYF
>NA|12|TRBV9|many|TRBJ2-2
TGTGCCAGCAGTTCAGCCACCGGGGAGCTGTTTTTT
CASSSATGELFF
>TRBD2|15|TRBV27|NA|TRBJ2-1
TGTGCCAGCAGTTTCGGGACTAGCGGACTCAATGAGCAGTTCTTC
CASSFGTSGLNEQFF
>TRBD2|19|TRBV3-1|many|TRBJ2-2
TGTGCCAGCAGCCAGATCGGACTAGCGGGAGGGAGAAACACCGGGGAGCTGTTTTTT
CASSQIGLAGGRNTGELFF
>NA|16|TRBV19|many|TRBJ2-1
TGTGCCAGTAGTATAGATCCGGCTAGCGCCTACAATGAGCAGTTCTTC
CASSIDPASAYNEQFF
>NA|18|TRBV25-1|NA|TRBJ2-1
TGTGCCAGCAGTGAATCCGCCACACCAGTCCCCATCTGCAATGAGCAGTTCTTC
CASSESATPVPICNEQFF
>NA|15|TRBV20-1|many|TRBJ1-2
TGCAGTGCTAGAGTTGATGCACCGGGTAACTATGGCTACACCTTC
CSARVDAPGNYGYTF
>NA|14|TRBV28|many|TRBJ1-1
TGTGCCAGCAGTTTACGGGGGGCGGGGACTGAAGCTTTCTTT
CASSLRGAGTEAFF
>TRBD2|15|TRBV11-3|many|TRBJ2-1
TGTGCCAGCAGCTTCTTGGCCAGCGGGGTTAATGAGCAGTTCTTC
CASSFLASGVNEQFF
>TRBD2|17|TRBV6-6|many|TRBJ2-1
TGTGCCAGCAGTTACGGGGGACTAGCGGGGGCTAACAATGAGCAGTTCTTC
CASSYGGLAGANNEQFF
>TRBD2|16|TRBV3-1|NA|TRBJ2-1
TGTGCCAGCAGCCTTGAAACTAGCGGGAGTTTAAATGAGCAGTTCTTC
CASSLETSGSLNEQFF